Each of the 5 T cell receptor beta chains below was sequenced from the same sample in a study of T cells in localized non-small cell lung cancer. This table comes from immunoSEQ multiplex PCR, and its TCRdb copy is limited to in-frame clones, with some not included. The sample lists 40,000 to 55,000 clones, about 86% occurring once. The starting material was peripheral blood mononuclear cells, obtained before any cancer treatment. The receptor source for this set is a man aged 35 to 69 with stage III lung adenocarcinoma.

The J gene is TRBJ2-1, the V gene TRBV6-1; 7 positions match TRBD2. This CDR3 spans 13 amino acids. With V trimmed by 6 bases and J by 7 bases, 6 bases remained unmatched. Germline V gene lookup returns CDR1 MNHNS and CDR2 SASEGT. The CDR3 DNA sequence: TGTGCCAGCAGAATACTAGCGAGGAATGAGCAGTTCTTC. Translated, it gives CASRILARNEQFF.

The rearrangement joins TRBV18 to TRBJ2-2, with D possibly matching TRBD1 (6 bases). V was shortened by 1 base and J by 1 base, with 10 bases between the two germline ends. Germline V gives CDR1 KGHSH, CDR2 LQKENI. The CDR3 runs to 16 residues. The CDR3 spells CASSPQTGVNTGELFF. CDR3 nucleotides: TGTGCCAGCTCACCACAGACAGGTGTGAACACCGGGGAGCTGTTTTTT. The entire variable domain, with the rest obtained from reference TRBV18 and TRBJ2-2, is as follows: NAGVMQNPRHLVRRRGQEARLRCSPMKGHSHVYWYRQLPEEGLKFMVYLQKENIIDESGMPKERFSAEFPKEGPSILRIQQVVRGDSAAYFCASSPQTGVNTGELFFGEGSRLTVL.

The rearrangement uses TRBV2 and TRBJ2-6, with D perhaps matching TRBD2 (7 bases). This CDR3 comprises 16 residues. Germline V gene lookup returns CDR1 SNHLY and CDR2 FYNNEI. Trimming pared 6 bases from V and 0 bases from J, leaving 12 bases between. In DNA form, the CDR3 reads TGTGCCAGCAGGGGGGGGCCTTTCTCTGGGGCCAACGTCCTGACTTTC. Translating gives CASRGGPFSGANVLTF.

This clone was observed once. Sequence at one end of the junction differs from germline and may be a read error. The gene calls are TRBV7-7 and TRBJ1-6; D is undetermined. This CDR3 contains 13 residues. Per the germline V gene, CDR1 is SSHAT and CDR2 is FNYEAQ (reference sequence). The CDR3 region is CASSPEWGSPLHF. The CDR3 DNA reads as TGTGCTAGCAGCCCTGAATGGGGTTCACCCCTCCACTTT.

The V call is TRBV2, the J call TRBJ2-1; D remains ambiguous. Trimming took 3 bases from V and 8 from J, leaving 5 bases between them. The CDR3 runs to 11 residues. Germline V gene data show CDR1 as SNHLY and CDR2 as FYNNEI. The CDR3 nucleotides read TGTGCCAGCAGTGATTTGCATGAGCAGTTCTTC. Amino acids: CASSDLHEQFF.